This TCR beta chain derives from a study of Graves' ophthalmopathy and Graves' hyperthyroidism. Study as a whole: The collection of peripheral blood took place at initial diagnosis, before any treatment.

With regard to this clonotype: Its target is not known.

Amplified material comprised TCR beta CDR3 regions derived from RNA transcripts. First-round RT-PCR with HTBI primers preceded a second-round multiplex PCR. Each CDR3 protein is one row after TCRdb ran MiXCR on the multiplex PCR reads. The table has about 220,000 distinct CDR3 sequences, roughly a fifth seen once. CAS ≥3, NOSPECS ≥4, moderate-to-severe activity and duration under 3 months marked donors with ophthalmopathy. The diagnosis combined clinical symptoms, thyroxine, TRAb, thyroid ultrasound and orbital computed tomography scans. This CDR3 has 17 amino acids. Germline CDR1 reads SGHVS; CDR2 reads FQNEAQ. The germline V and J ends were trimmed by 2 bases and 2 bases, with 15 bases remaining between them. Study findings and constraints: It was with 70.59% sensitivity and around 72% specificity that the model predicted ophthalmopathy progression.

The chain joins TRBV7-8 to TRBJ2-2; no reliable D call. This sequence was found in a woman aged 45-60 years with Graves' ophthalmopathy. The sequenced sample consisted of peripheral blood. CDR3 sequence reads: CASSLINRDANTGELFF. The CDR3 nucleotides are TGTGCCAGCAGCTTAATAAATCGTGACGCTAACACCGGGGAGCTGTTTTTT.